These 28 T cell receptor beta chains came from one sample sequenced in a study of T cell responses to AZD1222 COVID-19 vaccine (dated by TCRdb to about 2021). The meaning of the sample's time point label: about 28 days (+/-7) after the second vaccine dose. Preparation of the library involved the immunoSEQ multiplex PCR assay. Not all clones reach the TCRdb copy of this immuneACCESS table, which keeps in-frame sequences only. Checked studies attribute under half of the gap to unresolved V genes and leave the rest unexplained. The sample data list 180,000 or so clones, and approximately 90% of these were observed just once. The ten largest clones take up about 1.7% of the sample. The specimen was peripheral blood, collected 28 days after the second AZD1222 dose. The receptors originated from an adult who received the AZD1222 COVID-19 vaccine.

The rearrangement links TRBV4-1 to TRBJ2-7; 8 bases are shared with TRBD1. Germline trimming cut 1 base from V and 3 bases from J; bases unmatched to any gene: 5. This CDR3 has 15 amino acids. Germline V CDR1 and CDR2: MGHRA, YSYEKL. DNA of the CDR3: TGCGCCAGCAGCCAAGCCGCAGGACAGGGCTACGAGCAGTACTTC. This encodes CASSQAAGQGYEQYF.

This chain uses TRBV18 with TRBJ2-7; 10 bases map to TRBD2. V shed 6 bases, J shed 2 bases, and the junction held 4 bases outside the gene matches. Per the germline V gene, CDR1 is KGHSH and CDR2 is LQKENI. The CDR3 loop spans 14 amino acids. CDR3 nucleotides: TGTGCCAGCTCCCGCAGCGGGAGGGCCTACGAGCAGTACTTC. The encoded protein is CASSRSGRAYEQYF.

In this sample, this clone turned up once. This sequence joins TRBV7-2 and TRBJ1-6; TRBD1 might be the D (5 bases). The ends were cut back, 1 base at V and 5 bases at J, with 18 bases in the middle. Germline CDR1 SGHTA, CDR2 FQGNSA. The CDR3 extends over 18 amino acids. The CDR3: CASSLGARDGRHNSPLHF. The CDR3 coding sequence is TGTGCCAGCAGCTTAGGGGCCCGGGACGGGCGTCATAATTCACCCCTCCACTTT.

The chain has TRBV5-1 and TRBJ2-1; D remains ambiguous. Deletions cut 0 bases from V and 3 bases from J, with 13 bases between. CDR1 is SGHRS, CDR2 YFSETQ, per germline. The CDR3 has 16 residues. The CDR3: CASSLAITGDYNEQFF. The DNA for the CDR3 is TGCGCCAGCAGCTTGGCCATCACGGGTGACTACAATGAGCAGTTCTTC.

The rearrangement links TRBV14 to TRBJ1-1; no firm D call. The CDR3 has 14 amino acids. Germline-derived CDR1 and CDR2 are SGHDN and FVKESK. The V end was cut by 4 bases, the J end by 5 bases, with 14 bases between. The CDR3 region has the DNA TGTGCCAGCAGCCTCCTACCGTCGATGACTGAAGCTTTCTTT. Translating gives CASSLLPSMTEAFF.

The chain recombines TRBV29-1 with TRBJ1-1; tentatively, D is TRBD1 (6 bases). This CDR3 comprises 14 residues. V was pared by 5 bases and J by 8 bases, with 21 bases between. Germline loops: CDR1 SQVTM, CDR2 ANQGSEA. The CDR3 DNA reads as TGCAGCGTTTACCCCACAGGGAGATTTTCCGAAGCTTTCTTT. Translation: CSVYPTGRFSEAFF.

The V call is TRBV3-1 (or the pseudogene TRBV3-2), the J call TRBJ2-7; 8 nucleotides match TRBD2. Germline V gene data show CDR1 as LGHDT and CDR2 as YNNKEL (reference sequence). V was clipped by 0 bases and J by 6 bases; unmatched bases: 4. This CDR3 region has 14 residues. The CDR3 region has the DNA TGTGCCAGCAGCCAAGACGGGACTAGACCCGAGCAGTACTTC. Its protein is CASSQDGTRPEQYF.

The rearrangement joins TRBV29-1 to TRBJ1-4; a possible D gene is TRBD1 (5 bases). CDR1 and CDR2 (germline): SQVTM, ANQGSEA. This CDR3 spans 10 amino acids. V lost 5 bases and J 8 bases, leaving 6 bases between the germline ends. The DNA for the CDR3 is TGCAGCGTTCGACAGGAAAAACTGTTTTTT. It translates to CSVRQEKLFF.

CDR3 in amino acids: CASGLAYRMEGNTIYF. CDR3 DNA: TGTGCTAGTGGTTTGGCCTACAGGATGGAAGGAAACACCATATATTTT. The gene calls are TRBV12-5 and TRBJ1-3, with TRBD1 as a possible D gene (5 bases). This CDR3 comprises 16 residues. With 1 base removed from V and 4 bases from J, the gap between germline ends came to 14 bases. Per the germline V gene, CDR1 is LGHNT and CDR2 is FRNRAP.

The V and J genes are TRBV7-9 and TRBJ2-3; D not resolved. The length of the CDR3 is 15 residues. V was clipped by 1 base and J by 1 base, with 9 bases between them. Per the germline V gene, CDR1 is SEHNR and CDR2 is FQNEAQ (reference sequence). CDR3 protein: CASSLGGTRTDTQYF. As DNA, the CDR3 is TGTGCCAGCAGCTTAGGGGGAACCCGCACAGATACGCAGTATTTT.

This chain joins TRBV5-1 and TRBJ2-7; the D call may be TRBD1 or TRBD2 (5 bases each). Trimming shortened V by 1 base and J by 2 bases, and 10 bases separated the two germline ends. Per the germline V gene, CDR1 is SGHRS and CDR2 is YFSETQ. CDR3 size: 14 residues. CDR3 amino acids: CASSLFGGTYEQYF. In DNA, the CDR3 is TGCGCCAGCAGCTTGTTTGGGGGAACCTACGAGCAGTACTTC.

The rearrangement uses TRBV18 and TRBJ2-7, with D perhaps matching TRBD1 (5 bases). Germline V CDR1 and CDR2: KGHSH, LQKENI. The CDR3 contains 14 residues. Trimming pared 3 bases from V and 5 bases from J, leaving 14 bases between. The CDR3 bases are TGTGCCAGCTCACCGACGCAGGGTGGGCACGAGCAGTACTTC. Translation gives CASSPTQGGHEQYF.

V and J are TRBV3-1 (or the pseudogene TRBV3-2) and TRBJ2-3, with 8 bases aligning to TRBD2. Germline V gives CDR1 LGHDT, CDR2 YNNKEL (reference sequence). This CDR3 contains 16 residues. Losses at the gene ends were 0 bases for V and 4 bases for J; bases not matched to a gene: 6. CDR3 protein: CASSQEPGTSSDTQYF. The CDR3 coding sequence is TGTGCCAGCAGCCAAGAGCCCGGGACTAGTTCAGATACGCAGTATTTT.

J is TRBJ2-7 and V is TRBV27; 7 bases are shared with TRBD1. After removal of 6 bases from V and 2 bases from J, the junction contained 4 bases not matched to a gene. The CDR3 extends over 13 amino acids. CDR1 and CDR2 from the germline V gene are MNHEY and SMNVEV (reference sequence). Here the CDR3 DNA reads TGTGCCAGCAGACAGACAGGGACCTACGAGCAGTACTTC. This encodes CASRQTGTYEQYF.

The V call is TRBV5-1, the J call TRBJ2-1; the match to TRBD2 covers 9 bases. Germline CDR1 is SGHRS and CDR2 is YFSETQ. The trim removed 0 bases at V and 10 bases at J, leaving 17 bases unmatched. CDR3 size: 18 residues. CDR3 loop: CASSLVVGLAGQRDEQFF. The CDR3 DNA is TGCGCCAGCAGCTTGGTGGTGGGGCTAGCGGGACAACGGGACGAGCAGTTCTTC.

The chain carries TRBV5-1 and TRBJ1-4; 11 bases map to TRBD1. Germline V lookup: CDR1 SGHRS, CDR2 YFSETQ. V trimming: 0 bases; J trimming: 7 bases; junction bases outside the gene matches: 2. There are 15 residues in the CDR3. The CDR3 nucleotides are TGCGCCAGCAGCTTGGCCGGGACAGGGGGTGAAAAACTGTTTTTT. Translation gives CASSLAGTGGEKLFF.

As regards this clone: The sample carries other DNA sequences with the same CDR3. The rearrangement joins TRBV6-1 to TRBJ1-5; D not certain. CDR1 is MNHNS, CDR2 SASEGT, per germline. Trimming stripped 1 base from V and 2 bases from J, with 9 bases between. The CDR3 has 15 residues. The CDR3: CASSEGLVGNQPQHF. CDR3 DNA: TGTGCCAGCAGTGAAGGGCTTGTTGGCAATCAGCCCCAGCATTTT.

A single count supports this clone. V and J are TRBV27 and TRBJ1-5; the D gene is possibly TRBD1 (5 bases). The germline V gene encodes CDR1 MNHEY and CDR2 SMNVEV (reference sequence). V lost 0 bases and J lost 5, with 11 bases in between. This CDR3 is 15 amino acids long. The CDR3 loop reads CASSLSRRGDQPQHF. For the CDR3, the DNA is TGTGCCAGCAGTTTATCGAGGAGGGGCGATCAGCCCCAGCATTTT.

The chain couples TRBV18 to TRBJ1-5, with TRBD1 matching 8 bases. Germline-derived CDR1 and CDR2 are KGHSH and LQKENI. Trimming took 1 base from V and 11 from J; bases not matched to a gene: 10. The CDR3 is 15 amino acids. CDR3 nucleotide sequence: TGTGCCAGCTCACCACTCGGGACAGGCCTTAGGTCCCAGCATTTT. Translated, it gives CASSPLGTGLRSQHF.

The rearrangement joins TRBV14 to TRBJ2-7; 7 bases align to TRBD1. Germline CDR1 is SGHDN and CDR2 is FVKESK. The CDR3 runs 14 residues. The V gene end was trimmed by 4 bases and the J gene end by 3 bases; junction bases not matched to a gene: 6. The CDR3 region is CASSLTGRRYEQYF. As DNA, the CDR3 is TGTGCCAGCAGCCTGACAGGGCGACGCTACGAGCAGTACTTC.

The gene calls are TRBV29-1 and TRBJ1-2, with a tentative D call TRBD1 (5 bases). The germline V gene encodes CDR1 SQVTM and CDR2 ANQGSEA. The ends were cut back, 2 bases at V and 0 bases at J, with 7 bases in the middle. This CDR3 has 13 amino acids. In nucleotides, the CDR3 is TGCAGCGTTGAACAGGGCCCTAACTATGGCTACACCTTC. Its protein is CSVEQGPNYGYTF.

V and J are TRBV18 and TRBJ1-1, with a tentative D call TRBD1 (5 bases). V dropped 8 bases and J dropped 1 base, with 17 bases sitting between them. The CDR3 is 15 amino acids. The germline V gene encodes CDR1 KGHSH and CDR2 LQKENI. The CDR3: CASRDGVNANTEAFF. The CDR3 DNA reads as TGTGCCAGCCGGGACGGAGTCAATGCGAACACTGAAGCTTTCTTT. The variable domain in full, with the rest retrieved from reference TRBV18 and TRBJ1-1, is NAGVMQNPRHLVRRRGQEARLRCSPMKGHSHVYWYRQLPEEGLKFMVYLQKENIIDESGMPKERFSAEFPKEGPSILRIQQVVRGDSAAYFCASRDGVNANTEAFFGQGTRLTVV.

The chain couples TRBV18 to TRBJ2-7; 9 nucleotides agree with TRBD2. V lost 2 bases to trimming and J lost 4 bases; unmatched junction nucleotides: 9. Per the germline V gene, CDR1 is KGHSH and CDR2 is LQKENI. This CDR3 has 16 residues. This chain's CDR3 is CASSPYTSGLGYEQYF. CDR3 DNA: TGTGCCAGCTCACCATATACTAGCGGGTTAGGGTACGAGCAGTACTTC.

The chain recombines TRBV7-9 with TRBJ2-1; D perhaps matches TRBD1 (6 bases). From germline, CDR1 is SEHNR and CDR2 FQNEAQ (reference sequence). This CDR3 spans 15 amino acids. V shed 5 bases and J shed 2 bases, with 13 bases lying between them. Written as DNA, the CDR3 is TGTGCCAGCAGCCCCCGACAGGCGGCCTACAATGAGCAGTTCTTC. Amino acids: CASSPRQAAYNEQFF.

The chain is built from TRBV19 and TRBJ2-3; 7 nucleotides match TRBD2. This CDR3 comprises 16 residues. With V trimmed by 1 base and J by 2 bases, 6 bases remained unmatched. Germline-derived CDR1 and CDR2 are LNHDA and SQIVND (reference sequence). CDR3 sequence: CASSIAVGGNTDTQYF. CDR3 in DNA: TGTGCCAGTAGTATAGCTGTGGGGGGGAACACAGATACGCAGTATTTT.

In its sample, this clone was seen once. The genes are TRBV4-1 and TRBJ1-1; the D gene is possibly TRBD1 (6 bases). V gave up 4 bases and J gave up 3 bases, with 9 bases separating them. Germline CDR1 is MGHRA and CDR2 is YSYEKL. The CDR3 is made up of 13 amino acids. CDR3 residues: CASSRGADTEAFF. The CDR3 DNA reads TGCGCCAGCAGCCGGGGGGCCGACACTGAAGCTTTCTTT.

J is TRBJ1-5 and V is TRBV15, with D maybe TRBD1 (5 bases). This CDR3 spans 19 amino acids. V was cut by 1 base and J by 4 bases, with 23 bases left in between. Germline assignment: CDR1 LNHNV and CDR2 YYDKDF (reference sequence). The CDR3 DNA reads TGTGCCACCAGCAGAGGGGGAGGGGTAGAAGGGAGGGGAAATCAGCCCCAGCATTTT. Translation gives CATSRGGGVEGRGNQPQHF.

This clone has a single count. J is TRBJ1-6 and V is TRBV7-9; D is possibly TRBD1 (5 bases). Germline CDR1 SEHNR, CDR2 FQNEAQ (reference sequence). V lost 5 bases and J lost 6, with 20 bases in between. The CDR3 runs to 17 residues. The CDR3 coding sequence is TGTGCCAGCAGCCCAGGTGACGCCGGGGGGTCTAATTCACCCCTCCACTTT. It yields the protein CASSPGDAGGSNSPLHF.